What follows are 20 T cell receptor beta chains derived from one specimen sequenced in a study of blood T cell repertoires in COVID-19 (dated by TCRdb to 2018 to 2020). Library method: the immunoSEQ multiplex PCR assay. TCRdb limited this immuneACCESS table to in-frame rearrangements with V and J called. A share of clones is missing; checked studies link under half to unresolved V genes, and the rest is unexplained. Across this sample there are around 150,000 clones, with 70% to 80% seen only once. The biggest ten clones account for roughly 9.8% of the sample. The specimen sequenced was peripheral blood. Every receptor here comes from a man aged 55 to 69 who had recovered from COVID-19.

This chain joins TRBV3-1 (or the pseudogene TRBV3-2) and TRBJ1-2; D not certain. The V gene's germline CDR1 is LGHDT and CDR2 YNNKEL (reference sequence). The CDR3 is 13 amino acids. V was shortened by 1 base and J by 7 bases, with 10 bases between the two germline ends. CDR3 amino acids: CASSQVAEGGYTF. CDR3 nucleotides: TGTGCCAGCAGCCAAGTCGCGGAAGGTGGCTACACCTTC.

This clone was counted once. The chain couples TRBV9 to TRBJ2-2, with 8 bases identical to TRBD2. CDR3 length: 15 residues. Per the germline V gene, CDR1 is SGDLS and CDR2 is YYNGEE. After removal of 3 bases from V and 7 bases from J, the junction contained 8 bases not matched to a gene. CDR3 loop: CASSARREVNGELFF. The DNA for the CDR3 is TGTGCCAGCAGCGCCCGGCGGGAGGTGAACGGGGAGCTGTTTTTT.

This clone was counted a few times. The chain links TRBV5-4 to TRBJ1-2; TRBD1 matches 7 bases. The germline V gene encodes CDR1 SGHNT and CDR2 YYREEE (reference sequence). After removal of 4 bases from V and 3 bases from J, the junction contained 12 bases not matched to a gene. The CDR3 is 16 residues long. This CDR3 is CASSPGGVQGDYGYTF. CDR3 in DNA: TGTGCCAGCAGCCCCGGGGGGGTGCAGGGGGACTATGGCTACACCTTC.

The chain recombines TRBV28 with TRBJ2-5; D not certain. From germline, CDR1 is MDHEN and CDR2 SYDVKM. This CDR3 has 12 residues. V lost 8 bases and J lost 5, with 12 bases in between. The CDR3 reads CASGNMRETQYF. CDR3 DNA sequence: TGTGCCAGCGGTAACATGAGGGAGACCCAGTACTTC.

As concerns this clone: One end of the junction does not line up with germline, which may come from a read error. This chain joins TRBV7-8 and TRBJ1-6; 7 bases match TRBD1. CDR1 and CDR2 (germline): SGHVS, FQNEAQ. This CDR3 contains 15 residues. Written as DNA, the CDR3 is TGTGCCAGCAGCTTAGAGGGGGCCCAAGGACTTCCTCCCGAGTTT. It codes for CASSLEGAQGLPPEF.

There are a few counts of this clone. The gene calls are TRBV4-2 and TRBJ2-3, with TRBD2 matching 7 bases. V trimming: 2 bases; J trimming: 1 base; junction bases outside the gene matches: 6. Germline assignment: CDR1 LGHNA and CDR2 YNFKEQ. CDR3 size: 16 residues. For the CDR3, the DNA is TGTGCCAGCAGCCAACTAGCGGAGGAGGGCACAGATACGCAGTATTTT. This sequence encodes CASSQLAEEGTDTQYF.

The gene calls are TRBV4-1 and TRBJ1-1; tentative D call: TRBD1 (6 bases). V was pared by 5 bases and J by 1 base, with 8 bases between. The CDR3 loop spans 13 amino acids. Germline CDR1 is MGHRA and CDR2 is YSYEKL. The DNA of the CDR3 is TGCGCCAGCAGCAGGGGGGGGAACACTGAAGCTTTCTTT. Its protein is CASSRGGNTEAFF.

This clone has only a few counts. This chain uses TRBV12-3 or TRBV12-4 with TRBJ1-6; 7 nucleotides align to TRBD1. V gave up 6 bases and J gave up 9 bases; unmatched junction bases: 5. CDR3 size: 13 residues. CDR3: CASRSTGASPLHF. Written as DNA, the CDR3 is TGTGCCAGCAGATCTACAGGGGCTTCACCCCTCCACTTT.

The CDR3 nucleotides read TGTGCCAGCAGCCCAGATAACGACAATGAGCAGTTCTTC. Protein product: CASSPDNDNEQFF. V usage is TRBV21-1 and J usage is TRBJ2-1; TRBD1 is taken as the D call from the table, unchecked against the DNA. TRBV21-1 is marked as a pseudogene. The CDR3 runs to 13 residues.

The chain couples TRBV4-2 to TRBJ2-1; 9 positions match TRBD2. The germline CDR1 and CDR2 sequences are LGHNA and YNFKEQ. V shed 4 bases and J 7 bases; nucleotides not matched to a gene: 14. The CDR3 consists of 17 residues. The CDR3 DNA reads TGTGCCAGCAGCCCCTCCGGGGTAGCGGGAGAGGAGAATGAGCAGTTCTTC. Amino acid sequence: CASSPSGVAGEENEQFF.

The chain employs TRBV28 and TRBJ1-5; D might be TRBD1 (5 bases). The CDR3 runs 16 residues. The germline V gene encodes CDR1 MDHEN and CDR2 SYDVKM. V was pared by 2 bases and J by 7 bases, with 18 bases between. The CDR3 DNA is TGTGCCAGCAGTTTAGGCCAGGGCCTGAGAGGCCAGCCCCAGCATTTT. Translated: CASSLGQGLRGQPQHF.

The chain has TRBV7-2 and TRBJ1-5; D is perhaps TRBD1 (5 bases). Trimming took off 4 bases at V and 2 bases at J, with 18 bases between the two ends. The V gene's germline CDR1 is SGHTA and CDR2 FQGNSA. There are 17 residues in the CDR3. CDR3 loop: CASSSRIEQAGNQPQHF. In nucleotides, the CDR3 is TGTGCCAGCAGCTCCAGAATAGAACAGGCGGGCAATCAGCCCCAGCATTTT.

The table lists this clone with a few counts. Here the CDR3 DNA reads TGTGCCAGCAGTACTACTAGCGGGGGGCCCCTCGGGGAGCAGTACTTC. Translating it yields CASSTTSGGPLGEQYF. This chain connects TRBV2 to TRBJ2-7; TRBD2 aligns across 12 bases. The CDR3 sequence is 16 residues long. Trimming at V came to 5 bases and at J to 7 bases, leaving 12 bases not matched to a gene. The germline V gene has CDR1 SNHLY and CDR2 FYNNEI.

The chain has TRBV3-1 (or the pseudogene TRBV3-2) and TRBJ2-1; TRBD2 aligns across 7 bases. Trimming removed 3 bases from V and 8 bases from J; junction bases left unmatched: 16. From germline, CDR1 is LGHDT and CDR2 YNNKEL (reference sequence). The CDR3 extends over 17 amino acids. The CDR3: CASSQGYNSRERHEQFF. DNA of the CDR3: TGTGCCAGCAGCCAGGGCTACAATTCGCGGGAGAGGCATGAGCAGTTCTTC.

This clone was recorded a few times. J is TRBJ1-5 and V is TRBV12-3 or TRBV12-4, with 7 bases fitting TRBD1. The V segment lost 10 bases and the J segment 1 base; nucleotides outside the gene matches: 4. The CDR3 has 13 amino acids. Here the CDR3 DNA reads TGTGCCACCTCAGGGGGGAGCAATCAGCCCCAGCATTTT. It encodes CATSGGSNQPQHF.

About this clone itself: At one of its ends the junction is not consistent with the germline gene, which may arise from a read error. The J gene is TRBJ2-2, the V gene TRBV6-5, with D possibly TRBD2 on 5 matching bases. Germline lookup yields CDR1 MNHEY and CDR2 SVGAGI. The length of the CDR3 is 12 residues. CDR3 nucleotide sequence: TGTGCCACCAGTCGGGGTGACGGGGAGCTGTTTTTT. Translation: CATSRGDGELFF.

This clone occurred once. V and J are TRBV5-1 and TRBJ1-6; D not resolved. The CDR3 spans 14 residues. Germline V gene sequence: CDR1 SGHRS, CDR2 YFSETQ. V was clipped by 5 bases and J by 0 bases, with 6 bases between them. The CDR3 DNA follows: TGCGCCAGCAGGGGGAGCTCCTATAATTCACCCCTCCACTTT. It specifies CASRGSSYNSPLHF. The full variable domain, with the rest looked up from reference TRBV5-1 and TRBJ1-6, is KAGVTQTPRYLIKTRGQQVTLSCSPISGHRSVSWYQQTPGQGLQFLFEYFSETQRNKGNFPGRFSGRQFSNSRSEMNVSTLELGDSALYLCASRGSSYNSPLHFGNGTRLTVT.

This clone has more than one count but fewer than ten. J is TRBJ1-3 and V is TRBV2, with D possibly being TRBD1 (5 bases). The germline V gene encodes CDR1 SNHLY and CDR2 FYNNEI. V was pared by 6 bases and J by 2 bases, with 8 bases between. This CDR3 contains 13 residues. The CDR3 DNA is TGTGCCAGCAGGCCAGGGACTGGAAACACCATATATTTT. Protein: CASRPGTGNTIYF.

The rearrangement links TRBV29-1 to TRBJ1-4, with 8 nucleotides matching TRBD1. CDR1 and CDR2 from the germline V gene are SQVTM and ANQGSEA. The CDR3 loop spans 13 amino acids. V lost 7 bases to trimming and J lost 8 bases; unmatched junction nucleotides: 9. CDR3 in amino acids: CSALTGVGEKLFF. The DNA for the CDR3 is TGCAGCGCCCTGACAGGGGTGGGGGAAAAACTGTTTTTT. The variable domain in full, completed from reference TRBV29-1 and TRBJ1-4, reads SAVISQKPSRDICQRGTSLTIQCQVDSQVTMMFWYRQQPGQSLTLIATANQGSEATYESGFVIDKFPISRPNLTFSTLTVSNMSPEDSSIYLCSALTGVGEKLFFGSGTQLSVL.

This chain uses TRBV5-1 with TRBJ1-1; no clear D. Trimming took 1 base from V and 1 from J, leaving 8 bases between them. CDR1 SGHRS and CDR2 YFSETQ come from the germline V gene. The CDR3 is made up of 14 amino acids. CDR3: CASSLSYGNTEAFF. The CDR3 DNA reads TGCGCCAGCAGCTTGTCTTACGGGAACACTGAAGCTTTCTTT.